These T cell receptor beta chains were read from a single sample in a study of T cell responses to AZD1222 COVID-19 vaccine. Profiled with immunoSEQ multiplex PCR; TCRdb holds only in-frame clones, not every one. The data hold about 120,000 clones, with approximately 91% observed a single time. This sample comprised peripheral blood, obtained on day 0 of AZD1222 vaccination. Receptor source: an adult in good health. The CDR3 runs from the conserved cysteine through the conserved F or W. D genes are given only for firm matches. Size is stated for part of the rows, as once, few or many counts, or as a class when the clone is expanded.

d_gene	v_gene	abundance	j_gene	CDR3nt	CDR3aa
TRBD1	TRBV13	.	TRBJ1-6	TGTGCCAGCAGTCCCGGGACAGGGGGGTATAATTCACCCCTCCACTTT	CASSPGTGGYNSPLHF
TRBD2	TRBV5-4	.	TRBJ2-1	TGTGCCAGCAGCTTGGGGACTAGCGGGGGGAAAAATGAGCAGTTCTTC	CASSLGTSGGKNEQFF
.	TRBV7-8	.	TRBJ2-7	TGTGCCAGCAGCCTTACGAGAAGAAAAAACTCCTACGAGCAGTACTTC	CASSLTRRKNSYEQYF
.	TRBV7-2	.	TRBJ1-6	TGTGCCAGCAGCTTAGCAGGGGCGGTCTCCTATAATTCACCCCTCCACTTT	CASSLAGAVSYNSPLHF
TRBD2	TRBV4-3	.	TRBJ2-7	TGCGCCAGCAGCCCCACCACGTTAGCGGGGGGGCGTAGAAGGTCTTACGAGCAGTACTTC	CASSPTTLAGGRRRSYEQYF
.	TRBV5-8	.	TRBJ1-5	TGTGCCAGCAGCCTACATCAGCCCCAGCATTTT	CASSLHQPQHF
.	TRBV5-1	.	TRBJ1-2	TGCGCCAGCAGCTTTGAGGGCCTCTATGGCTACACCTTC	CASSFEGLYGYTF
.	TRBV13	.	TRBJ1-1	TGTGCCAGCAGCTACGACTGGACTGAAGCTTTCTTT	CASSYDWTEAFF
TRBD1	TRBV4-1	.	TRBJ2-7	TGCGCCAGCAGCCCTCCGGTTTGGACAGGGCAACCCGAGCAGTACTTC	CASSPPVWTGQPEQYF
.	TRBV6-5	once	TRBJ2-7	TGTGCCAGCCAATTAGGGTCCGAGCAGTACTTC	CASQLGSEQYF
TRBD1	TRBV4-3	.	TRBJ2-1	TGCGCCAGCAGCCCTTATTTCAGGGGGTCCTACAATGAGCAGTTCTTC	CASSPYFRGSYNEQFF